The next 7 T cell receptor beta chains were all read from a single sample in a study of CD8 T cells in Susac syndrome. Reverse transcription of about 0.5 to 1 ug RNA was carried out with random hexamers. MiXCR, run by TCRdb on the immunoSEQ multiplex PCR reads, gives a single entry per CDR3 protein. The sample lists about 130,000 distinct CDR3 sequences; 94% were seen once. The sequencing sample was made of CD4+ T cells from PBMCs. The source of these receptors is a human donor with multiple sclerosis.

The chain recombines TRBV12-3 or TRBV12-4 with TRBJ1-5, with D possibly TRBD1 on 6 matching bases. The CDR3 consists of 16 residues. The V end was cut by 1 base, the J end by 4 bases, with 14 bases between. The CDR3 here is CASSLGLAGVNQPQHF. The DNA of the CDR3 is TGTGCCAGCAGTTTAGGGTTGGCAGGGGTGAATCAGCCCCAGCATTTT.

The V gene is TRBV19, the J gene TRBJ1-2; D uncertain. Per the germline V gene, CDR1 is LNHDA and CDR2 is SQIVND (reference sequence). Trimming took 8 bases from V and 6 from J, leaving 7 bases between them. The CDR3 consists of 10 residues. The CDR3 region has the DNA TGTGCCAGTTACGGGGATGGCTACACCTTC. The encoded protein is CASYGDGYTF.

V is TRBV30 and J is TRBJ1-5, with D maybe TRBD1 (5 bases). V shed 2 bases and J shed 4 bases, with 15 bases lying between them. The CDR3 totals 15 residues. CDR1 is GTSNPN and CDR2 is SVGIG in the germline V gene (reference sequence). CDR3 sequence: CAWSPAPHRNQPQHF. In nucleotides, the CDR3 is TGTGCCTGGAGTCCTGCCCCTCACAGGAATCAGCCCCAGCATTTT.

The chain is built from TRBV4-1 and TRBJ1-5, with D uncertain. The CDR3 sequence is 16 residues long. V dropped 4 bases and J dropped 0 bases, with 13 bases sitting between them. CDR1 is MGHRA, CDR2 YSYEKL, per germline. CDR3 coding DNA: TGCGCCAGCAGCCCCACAGAGGATTATAGCAATCAGCCCCAGCATTTT. Protein sequence: CASSPTEDYSNQPQHF.

The chain is built from TRBV20-1 and TRBJ2-5; the D gene is possibly TRBD2 (6 bases). CDR3 size: 15 residues. Germline loops: CDR1 DFQATT, CDR2 SNEGSKA (reference sequence). The ends were cut back, 0 bases at V and 4 bases at J, with 15 bases in the middle. This chain's CDR3 is CSARDETGVVETQYF. Written as DNA, the CDR3 is TGCAGTGCTAGAGATGAGACGGGGGTAGTAGAGACCCAGTACTTC.

This rearrangement joins TRBV4-3 to TRBJ2-7, with D maybe TRBD2 (5 bases). Trimming removed 4 bases at V and 4 bases at J, with 14 bases between. The germline CDR1 and CDR2 sequences are LGHNA and YSLEER. The CDR3 contains 14 residues. The CDR3 DNA reads TGCGCCAGCAGCCGGAGGACTGGAGATTACGAGCAGTACTTC. This gives the protein CASSRRTGDYEQYF.

This chain links TRBV20-1 with TRBJ2-7, with D perhaps TRBD2 (6 bases). The CDR3 covers 13 residues. Germline V lookup: CDR1 DFQATT, CDR2 SNEGSKA (reference sequence). Trimming removed 3 bases at V and 3 bases at J, with 12 bases between. The CDR3 DNA reads TGCAGTGCTAGCCCTATCGGGAGCTACGAGCAGTACTTC. The encoded protein is CSASPIGSYEQYF.